These T cell receptor beta chains were read from a single sample in a study of neurological immune-mediated disorders. TCRdb analysed the 5' RACE reads with MiXCR anew, one entry per CDR3 protein. The sample consists of roughly 31,000 distinct CDR3 sequences, 4.6% of them appearing once. Sequencing was carried out using PBMCs. The receptors come from a man between 18 and 35 years old in good health. CDR3s include the opening cysteine and the closing phenylalanine or tryptophan. The D gene is left open where the match is weak. Where a row states a size, it is once, few, many or the class of an expanded clone; other rows omit it.

V,J,size,D,DNA,CDR3
TRBV5-1,TRBJ2-7,many,NA,TGCGCCAGCAGCTTGGTAGGCGGGTACGAGCAGTACTTC,CASSLVGGYEQYF
TRBV5-1,TRBJ2-3,many,NA,TGCGCCAGCGGACTTCAGGGAGGCCCTAGCACAGATACGCAGTATTTT,CASGLQGGPSTDTQYF
TRBV10-1,TRBJ2-3,many,TRBD2,TGCGCCAGCAGTGTCCAAGCGGGGGAGGCAGATACGCAGTATTTT,CASSVQAGEADTQYF
TRBV9,TRBJ2-7,many,NA,TGTGCCAGCAGCGTAGGGTCCGGGGTGGCGATCGAGCAGTACTTC,CASSVGSGVAIEQYF
TRBV20-1,TRBJ2-3,many,TRBD2,TGCAGTGCTAGATCCCCCGGACTAGCGGGGGGCACAGATACGCAGTATTTT,CSARSPGLAGGTDTQYF
TRBV5-1,TRBJ2-7,many,NA,TGCGCCAGCAGCTTGGACCCGGGGCCCGGGGACGAGCAGTACTTC,CASSLDPGPGDEQYF
TRBV7-2,TRBJ2-7,many,TRBD2,TGTGCCAGCAGCTACAGCGGGGTGGGGTCCTACGAGCAGTACTTC,CASSYSGVGSYEQYF
TRBV9,TRBJ2-1,many,TRBD2,TGTGCCAGCAGCGTAGGGGCTAGCGGGGGTACCCACGAGGAGCAGTTCTTC,CASSVGASGGTHEEQFF
TRBV6-6,TRBJ1-2,NA,NA,TGTGCCAGTCGAAGCATCAGAATTACTCAGAACTATGGCTACACCTTC,CASRSIRITQNYGYTF
TRBV4-1,TRBJ1-5,many,TRBD1,TGCGCCAGCAGCCAAGCCAATCTCCCGGGACAGGGCAATGGGAATCAGCCCCAGCATTTT,CASSQANLPGQGNGNQPQHF
TRBV5-1,TRBJ1-2,many,TRBD1,TGCGCCAGCAGCCCGGGGGACAGCGGGAACTATGGCTACACCTTC,CASSPGDSGNYGYTF
TRBV29-1,TRBJ2-2,many,NA,TGCAGCGTTGAGCGGCAGGGGGGGGCCACCGGGGAGCTGTTTTTT,CSVERQGGATGELFF
TRBV7-9,TRBJ1-6,many,TRBD1,TGTGCCAGCAGCCCCAGGGGGTCCTATAATTCACCCCTCCACTTT,CASSPRGSYNSPLHF
TRBV27,TRBJ2-5,many,NA,TGTGCCAGCCAAACCCTCCTTGGGGCAGCAGAGACCCAGTACTTC,CASQTLLGAAETQYF
TRBV5-6,TRBJ1-2,many,NA,TGTGCCAGCAGCTGGCGGGGGACCTCAAACAGTTATCGCACCTTC,CASSWRGTSNSYRTF
TRBV9,TRBJ2-7,many,NA,TGTGCCAGCAGCGCCGAGGGGGGCTACGAGCAGTACTTC,CASSAEGGYEQYF
TRBV11-2,TRBJ1-2,many,NA,TGTGCCAGCAGCTTTGTCTATGGCTACACCTTC,CASSFVYGYTF
TRBV6-2/TRBV6-3,TRBJ1-1,many,NA,TGTGCCAGCACCGACGGAGCCAGACAGGATAACTTT,CASTDGARQDNF
TRBV9,TRBJ1-5,many,NA,TGTGCCAGCAGCGTCGCAGGCAATCAGCCCCAGCATTTT,CASSVAGNQPQHF
TRBV7-2,TRBJ2-7,many,NA,TGTGCCAGCAGCTTAGACCCCAACTCCTACGAGCAGTACTTC,CASSLDPNSYEQYF
TRBV24-1,TRBJ2-3,many,NA,TGTGCCACCAGTGCACACCCCACAGATACGCAGTATTTT,CATSAHPTDTQYF
TRBV20-1,TRBJ2-3,medium-sized,NA,TGCAGTGCAACACAGGGAGATACGCAGTATTTT,CSATQGDTQYF
TRBV20-1,TRBJ1-1,many,NA,TGCAGTGCCAGAAGGGGGGCAGGCGACACTGAAGCTTTCTTT,CSARRGAGDTEAFF
TRBV7-6,TRBJ2-7,many,NA,TGTGCCAGCAGCTGGGGCCAGGGGTACGAGCAGTACTTC,CASSWGQGYEQYF